The present entry profiles one T cell receptor beta chain with its context. No antigen is known for it. This table comes from immunoSEQ multiplex PCR, and its TCRdb copy is limited to in-frame clones, with some not included. The table has over 250,000 clones, 65% to 90% seen once. The data were taken from a study of cytomegalovirus exposure and HLA in healthy donors. The study's findings and limits: The authors confirmed in vitro that three CMV-associated chains were specific for CMV antigens.

CDR1 and CDR2 from the germline V gene are SGHRS and YFSETQ. The CDR3 is made up of 14 amino acids. Trimming removed 0 bases from V and 5 bases from J, with 11 bases in between. The chain links TRBV5-1 to TRBJ2-5; D remains unclear. Material: PBMCs. This sequence was found in a young woman in good health and CMV-seronegative. CDR3 sequence (DNA): TGCGCCAGCAGCTTGGCCCAGGTTGGGGAGACCCAGTACTTC. Translated: CASSLAQVGETQYF.